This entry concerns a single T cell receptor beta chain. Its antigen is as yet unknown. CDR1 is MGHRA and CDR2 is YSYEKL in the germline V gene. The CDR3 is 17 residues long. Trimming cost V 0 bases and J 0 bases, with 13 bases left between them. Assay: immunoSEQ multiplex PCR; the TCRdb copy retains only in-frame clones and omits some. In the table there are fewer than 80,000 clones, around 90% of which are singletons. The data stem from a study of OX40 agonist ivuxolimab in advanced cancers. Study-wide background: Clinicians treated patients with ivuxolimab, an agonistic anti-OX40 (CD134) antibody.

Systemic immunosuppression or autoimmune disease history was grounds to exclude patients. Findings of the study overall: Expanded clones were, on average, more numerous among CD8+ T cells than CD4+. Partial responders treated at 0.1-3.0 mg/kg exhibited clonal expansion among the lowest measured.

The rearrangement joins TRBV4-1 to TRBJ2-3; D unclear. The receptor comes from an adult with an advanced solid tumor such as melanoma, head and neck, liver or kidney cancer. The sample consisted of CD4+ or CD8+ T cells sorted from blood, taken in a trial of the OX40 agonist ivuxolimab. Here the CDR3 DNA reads TGCGCCAGCAGCCAAGACCCGATCGGAAGTAGCACAGATACGCAGTATTTT. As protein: CASSQDPIGSSTDTQYF.